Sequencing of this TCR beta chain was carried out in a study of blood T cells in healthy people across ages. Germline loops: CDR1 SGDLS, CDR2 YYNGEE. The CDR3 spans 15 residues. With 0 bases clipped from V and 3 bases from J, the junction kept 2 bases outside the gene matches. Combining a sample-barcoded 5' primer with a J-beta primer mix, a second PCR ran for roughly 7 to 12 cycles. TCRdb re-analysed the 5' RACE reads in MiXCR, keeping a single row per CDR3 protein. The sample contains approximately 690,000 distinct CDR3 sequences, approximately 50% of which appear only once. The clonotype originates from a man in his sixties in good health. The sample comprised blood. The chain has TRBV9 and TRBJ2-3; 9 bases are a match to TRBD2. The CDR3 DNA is TGTGCCAGCAGCGTAGCCCTAGCGGGGACAGATACGCAGTATTTT. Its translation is CASSVALAGTDTQYF.